The 22 T cell receptor beta chains below were found in one sample sequenced in a study of vaccination effects on CD4 cells after COVID-19. Culturing for 10 days preceded CD4+ T cell isolation. PCR confirmed that the person was infected with SARS-CoV-2 between March and December 2020. Each person got two doses of an mRNA SARS-CoV-2 vaccine, BNT162b2 or mRNA-1273. TCRdb's copy holds only in-frame clones and misses some; the assay was immunoSEQ multiplex PCR. The sample lists 40,000 to 45,000 clones, 76% occurring once. These TCRs are of unknown antigen specificity. The specimen was CD4+ T cells from PBMCs cultured without peptide, collected after COVID-19 vaccination. The receptor source for this set is a human donor who had a prior SARS-CoV-2 infection.

The chain is built from TRBV7-9 and TRBJ2-7; TRBD2 matches 16 bases. CDR3 size: 17 residues. V was clipped by 4 bases and J by 7 bases; unmatched bases: 10. The germline V gene encodes CDR1 SEHNR and CDR2 FQNEAQ (reference sequence). The CDR3 sequence is CASSSGLAGGPGEEQYF. DNA for the CDR3: TGTGCCAGCAGCTCGGGACTAGCGGGAGGGCCGGGGGAGGAGCAGTACTTC. The complete variable domain, with remaining parts taken from reference TRBV7-9 and TRBJ2-7, reads DTGVSQNPRHKITKRGQNVTFRCDPISEHNRLYWYRQTLGQGPEFLTYFQNEAQLEKSRLLSDRFSAERPKGSFSTLEIQRTEQGDSAMYLCASSSGLAGGPGEEQYFGPGTRLTVT.

V is TRBV5-4 and J is TRBJ2-3; the D gene is possibly TRBD1 (5 bases). Germline-derived CDR1 and CDR2 are SGHNT and YYREEE (reference sequence). This CDR3 has 14 residues. Trimming stripped 4 bases from V and 1 base from J, with 10 bases between. CDR3: CASSIRVGTDTQYF. The CDR3 DNA reads TGTGCCAGCAGCATCAGGGTGGGCACAGATACGCAGTATTTT.

The chain recombines TRBV6-2 or TRBV6-3 with TRBJ2-5; D uncertain. Trimming cost V 2 bases and J 5 bases, with 3 bases left between them. This CDR3 is 11 amino acids long. Germline values: CDR1 MNHEY, CDR2 SVGEGT. CDR3: CASSYGETQYF. CDR3 nucleotide sequence: TGTGCCAGCAGTTACGGGGAGACCCAGTACTTC.

The V and J genes are TRBV7-2 and TRBJ2-7; D gene ambiguous. V was cut by 3 bases and J by 0 bases, with 12 bases left in between. Germline loops: CDR1 SGHTA, CDR2 FQGNSA. CDR3 length equals 15 residues. CDR3 sequence reads: CASSFGRLSSYEQYF. The DNA for the CDR3 is TGTGCCAGCAGCTTCGGACGGTTAAGCTCCTACGAGCAGTACTTC.

The V call is TRBV12-3 or TRBV12-4, the J call TRBJ2-1, with D unresolved. The ends were cut back, 3 bases at V and 9 bases at J, with 6 bases in the middle. This CDR3 contains 11 residues. DNA of the CDR3: TGTGCCAGCAGTTTTCAGTTTGAGCAGTTCTTC. As protein: CASSFQFEQFF.

The chain joins TRBV5-1 to TRBJ1-6, with 11 bases fitting TRBD1. After removal of 4 bases from V and 2 bases from J, the junction contained 2 bases not matched to a gene. The germline gives CDR1 SGHRS, CDR2 YFSETQ. The CDR3 loop spans 16 amino acids. The CDR3 DNA reads as TGCGCCAGCAGCCAGGGACAGGGGGCCTATAATTCACCCCTCCACTTT. This translates into CASSQGQGAYNSPLHF. The variable domain in full, with the rest retrieved from reference TRBV5-1 and TRBJ1-6, is KAGVTQTPRYLIKTRGQQVTLSCSPISGHRSVSWYQQTPGQGLQFLFEYFSETQRNKGNFPGRFSGRQFSNSRSEMNVSTLELGDSALYLCASSQGQGAYNSPLHFGNGTRLTVT.

The rearrangement joins TRBV7-3 to TRBJ2-5; unclear D gene. Trimming took 1 base from V and 3 from J, leaving 6 bases between them. This CDR3 contains 13 residues. Germline loops: CDR1 SGHTA, CDR2 FQGTGA. The CDR3 region has the DNA TGTGCCAGCAGCTTAAGACGTAAAGAGACCCAGTACTTC. It is translated as CASSLRRKETQYF. Supplemented by reference TRBV7-3 and TRBJ2-5, the full variable domain reads GAGVSQTPSNKVTEKGKYVELRCDPISGHTALYWYRQSLGQGPEFLIYFQGTGAADDSGLPNDRFFAVRPEGSVSTLKIQRTERGDSAVYLCASSLRRKETQYFGPGTRLLVL.

The chain carries TRBV7-2 and TRBJ2-2; D perhaps matches TRBD1 (7 bases). Trimming stripped 4 bases from V and 6 bases from J, with 18 bases between. The CDR3 is 16 residues long. The germline V gene encodes CDR1 SGHTA and CDR2 FQGNSA. The CDR3: CASSWRGTERAGELFF. The CDR3 DNA follows: TGTGCCAGCAGCTGGAGGGGGACAGAAAGGGCCGGGGAGCTGTTTTTT.

This clone was found a few times. The J gene is TRBJ2-2, the V gene TRBV5-1, with D possibly TRBD1 on 5 matching bases. With 2 bases removed from V and 4 bases from J, the gap between germline ends came to 12 bases. This CDR3 contains 15 residues. In germline, CDR1 is SGHRS, CDR2 YFSETQ. CDR3 amino acids: CASSLGATGTGELFF. The DNA of the CDR3 is TGCGCCAGCAGCTTAGGAGCTACAGGCACCGGGGAGCTGTTTTTT.

This clone is categorized as medium-sized. The chain recombines TRBV11-2 with TRBJ2-3; no clear D. Germline CDR1 is SGHAT and CDR2 is FQNNGV. This CDR3 has 12 residues. The V end was cut by 6 bases, the J end by 3 bases, with 7 bases between. CDR3 in DNA: TGTGCCAGCAGTACGAGGACAGATACGCAGTATTTT. Amino acid sequence: CASSTRTDTQYF.

This chain connects TRBV27 to TRBJ2-3; D might be TRBD2 (5 bases). With 5 bases removed from V and 4 bases from J, the gap between germline ends came to 16 bases. The CDR3 loop spans 15 amino acids. Germline loops: CDR1 MNHEY, CDR2 SMNVEV (reference sequence). CDR3: CASSPGWTGPDTQYF. The CDR3 DNA is TGTGCCAGCAGTCCCGGGTGGACTGGTCCAGATACGCAGTATTTT.

The CDR3 DNA follows: TGTGCCAGCAGTGTGGGCGGGGGGAACACCGGGGAGCTGTTTTTT. It codes for CASSVGGGNTGELFF. The chain joins TRBV2 to TRBJ2-2; TRBD2 matches 7 bases. CDR3 size: 15 residues. V trimming: 4 bases; J trimming: 1 base; junction bases outside the gene matches: 3. Germline V gives CDR1 SNHLY, CDR2 FYNNEI.

This chain uses TRBV5-4 with TRBJ2-2; the match to TRBD1 covers 10 bases. V shed 5 bases, J shed 5 bases, and the junction held 9 bases outside the gene matches. CDR1 and CDR2 from the germline V gene are SGHNT and YYREEE (reference sequence). CDR3 size: 16 residues. CDR3 residues: CASRDGRQGATGELFF. The DNA of the CDR3 is TGTGCCAGCAGGGACGGGAGACAGGGGGCAACCGGGGAGCTGTTTTTT.

This clone was seen a handful of times. The chain combines TRBV6-5 with TRBJ2-2; no reliable D call. Trimming cost V 4 bases and J 6 bases, with 9 bases left between them. CDR1 and CDR2 (germline): MNHEY, SVGAGI. The CDR3 sequence is 13 residues long. The CDR3 sequence: CASSFQVAGELFF. The CDR3 nucleotides are TGTGCCAGCAGTTTCCAAGTCGCCGGGGAGCTGTTTTTT.

CDR3 protein: CASSPGQRTEAFF. CDR3 nucleotides: TGCGCCAGCAGCCCCGGACAGCGCACTGAAGCTTTCTTT. The rearrangement links TRBV5-1 to TRBJ1-1, with D possibly matching TRBD1 (6 bases). Deletions cut 4 bases from V and 4 bases from J, with 11 bases between. From germline, CDR1 is SGHRS and CDR2 YFSETQ. There are 13 residues in the CDR3.

This clone was recorded a few times. V gene TRBV18 combines with J gene TRBJ1-1, with a tentative D call TRBD1 (6 bases). Trimming removed 0 bases at V and 9 bases at J, with 8 bases between. Germline loops: CDR1 KGHSH, CDR2 LQKENI. The CDR3 covers 12 residues. The CDR3 is CASSPPTGKAFF. The CDR3 nucleotides read TGTGCCAGCTCACCACCCACAGGGAAAGCTTTCTTT.

This chain uses TRBV6-1 with TRBJ2-3, with TRBD2 matching over 16 bases. J was trimmed by 11 bases and V by 3 bases; bases with no gene match: 8. The CDR3 contains 16 residues. CDR1 is MNHNS and CDR2 is SASEGT in the germline V gene. CDR3 residues: CASSDTGLAGGGRQYF. The CDR3 coding sequence is TGTGCCAGCAGTGATACGGGACTAGCGGGGGGGGGCAGGCAGTATTTT.

This clone was seen only once. The J gene is TRBJ2-3, the V gene TRBV7-6, with 7 positions matching TRBD2. The trim removed 5 bases at V and 1 base at J, leaving 6 bases unmatched. This CDR3 contains 15 residues. Germline V CDR1 and CDR2: SGHVS, FNYEAQ. The CDR3 protein is CASSQAAGGTDTQYF. CDR3 DNA sequence: TGTGCCAGCAGCCAGGCGGCGGGGGGCACAGATACGCAGTATTTT.

V usage is TRBV5-1 and J usage is TRBJ2-7, with D maybe TRBD1 (5 bases). Germline CDR1 SGHRS, CDR2 YFSETQ. Trimming cost V 4 bases and J 3 bases, with 20 bases left between them. The CDR3 sequence is 16 residues long. DNA of the CDR3: TGCGCCAGCAGCCTGCTCGCAGGGTCAGTCTACTACGAGCAGTACTTC. Protein product: CASSLLAGSVYYEQYF. The whole variable domain, filled in from reference TRBV5-1 and TRBJ2-7, reads KAGVTQTPRYLIKTRGQQVTLSCSPISGHRSVSWYQQTPGQGLQFLFEYFSETQRNKGNFPGRFSGRQFSNSRSEMNVSTLELGDSALYLCASSLLAGSVYYEQYFGPGTRLTVT.

In nucleotides, the CDR3 is TGTGCCAGCACCCGAAACCCCCCTAGACAGGGTGATGGCTACACCTTC. This gives the protein CASTRNPPRQGDGYTF. The chain carries TRBV7-2 and TRBJ1-2; 7 nucleotides line up with TRBD1. Germline loops: CDR1 SGHTA, CDR2 FQGNSA. The V gene end was trimmed by 7 bases and the J gene end by 6 bases; junction bases not matched to a gene: 17. This CDR3 has 16 residues.

The CDR3 spells CASSYSSYNEQFF. The CDR3 coding sequence is TGTGCCAGCAGTTACTCCTCCTACAATGAGCAGTTCTTC. The J gene is TRBJ2-1, the V gene TRBV6-7; D not certain. TRBV6-7 is marked as an open reading frame, function uncertain. This CDR3 spans 13 amino acids. The V and J ends lost 0 bases and 0 bases respectively, with 0 bases between them.

V usage is TRBV5-1 and J usage is TRBJ1-1; D is perhaps TRBD1 (6 bases). V was clipped by 7 bases and J by 3 bases, with 16 bases between them. Germline CDR1 is SGHRS and CDR2 is YFSETQ. The CDR3 is made up of 14 amino acids. The CDR3 sequence is CASRLTGRDTEAFF. CDR3 sequence (DNA): TGCGCCAGCCGACTGACAGGCCGGGACACTGAAGCTTTCTTT.